The clone carrying this TCR beta chain was seen at least ten times. Its antigen is unknown. Arm-PCR of CDR3 regions with iRepertoire HTBI primers generated TCR beta libraries. TCRdb re-derived calls from the multiplex PCR reads in MiXCR, one entry per CDR3 protein. The table shows about 530,000 distinct CDR3 sequences, with around 16% occurring only once. These data belong to a study of regulatory T cells in long-lasting Graves disease. Findings and caveats of the study: Gene preferences differed: TRBV28, TRBJ1-2, TRBJ2-5 in persistent cases.

Stated time point: newly diagnosed GD, antithyroid drugs for less than 3 months. PBMC RNA was the source of the TCR library. American Thyroid Association guidelines served as the basis for diagnosing Graves' disease. Germline trimming cut 5 bases from V and 0 bases from J; bases unmatched to any gene: 9. The CDR3 extends over 16 amino acids. Germline CDR1 reads DFQATT; CDR2 reads SNEGSKA (reference sequence). The same data also went into a second study, on T cells in Graves' hyperthyroidism and ophthalmopathy. That source notes: The HTBI set primed first-round TCR CDR3 RT-PCR.

Sample: peripheral blood mononuclear cells (PBMCs), taken at new diagnosis, from a patient treated with antithyroid drugs. The chain is built from TRBV20-1 and TRBJ2-4; 8 nucleotides match TRBD2. The receptor's source is a woman between 40 and 65 years old with Graves disease. The CDR3 region is CSAPRGGQGAKNIQYF. The CDR3 nucleotides read TGCAGTGCTCCCCGGGGGGGGCAGGGAGCCAAAAACATTCAGTACTTC.